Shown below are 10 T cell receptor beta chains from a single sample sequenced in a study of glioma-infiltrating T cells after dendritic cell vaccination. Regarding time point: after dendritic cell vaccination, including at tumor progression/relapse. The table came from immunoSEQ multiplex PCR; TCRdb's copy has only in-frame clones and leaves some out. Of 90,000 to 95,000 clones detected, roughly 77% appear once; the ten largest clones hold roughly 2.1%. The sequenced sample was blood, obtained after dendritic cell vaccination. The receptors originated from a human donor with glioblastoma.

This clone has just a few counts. The CDR3 nucleotides are TGTGCCAGCAGTCGTACAGGGGGCAGTCAGCCCCAGCATTTT. Translation gives CASSRTGGSQPQHF. The chain recombines TRBV5-6 with TRBJ1-5; TRBD1 matches 9 bases. The germline gives CDR1 SGHDT, CDR2 YYEEEE. J gave up 6 bases and V 5 bases, and 6 bases lay outside the gene matches. The CDR3 loop spans 14 amino acids. Full variable domain (missing parts from reference TRBV5-6 and TRBJ1-5): DAGVTQSPTHLIKTRGQQVTLRCSPKSGHDTVSWYQQALGQGPQFIFQYYEEEERQRGNFPDRFSGHQFPNYSSELNVNALLLGDSALYLCASSRTGGSQPQHFGDGTRLSIL.

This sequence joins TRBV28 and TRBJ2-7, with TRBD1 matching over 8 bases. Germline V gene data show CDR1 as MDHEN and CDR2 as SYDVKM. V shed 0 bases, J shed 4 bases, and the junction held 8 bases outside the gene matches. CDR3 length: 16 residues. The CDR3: CASSLWETGAKYEQYF. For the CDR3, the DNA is TGTGCCAGCAGTTTATGGGAGACAGGGGCAAAGTACGAGCAGTACTTC. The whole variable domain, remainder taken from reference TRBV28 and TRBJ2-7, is DVKVTQSSRYLVKRTGEKVFLECVQDMDHENMFWYRQDPGLGLRLIYFSYDVKMKEKGDIPEGYSVSREKKERFSLILESASTNQTSMYLCASSLWETGAKYEQYFGPGTRLTVT.

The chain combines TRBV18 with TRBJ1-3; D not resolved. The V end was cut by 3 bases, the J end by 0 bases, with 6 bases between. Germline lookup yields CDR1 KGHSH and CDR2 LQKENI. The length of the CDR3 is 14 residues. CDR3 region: CASSPESSGNTIYF. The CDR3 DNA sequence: TGTGCCAGCTCACCGGAGAGCTCTGGAAACACCATATATTTT.

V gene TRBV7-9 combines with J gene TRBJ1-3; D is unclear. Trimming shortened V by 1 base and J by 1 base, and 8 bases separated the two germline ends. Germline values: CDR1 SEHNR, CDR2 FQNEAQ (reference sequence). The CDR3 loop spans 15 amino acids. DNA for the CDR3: TGTGCCAGCAGCTTAGTTTCCAGTTCTGGAAACACCATATATTTT. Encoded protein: CASSLVSSSGNTIYF.

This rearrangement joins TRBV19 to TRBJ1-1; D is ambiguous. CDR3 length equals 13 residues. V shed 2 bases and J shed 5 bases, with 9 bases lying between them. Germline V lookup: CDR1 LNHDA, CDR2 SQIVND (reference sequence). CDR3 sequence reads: CASSILRETEAFF. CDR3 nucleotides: TGTGCCAGTAGTATATTGAGGGAAACTGAAGCTTTCTTT.

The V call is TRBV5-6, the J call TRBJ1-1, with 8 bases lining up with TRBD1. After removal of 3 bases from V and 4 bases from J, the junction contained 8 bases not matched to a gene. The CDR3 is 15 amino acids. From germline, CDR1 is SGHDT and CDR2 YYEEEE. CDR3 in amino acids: CASSSWTGYSTEAFF. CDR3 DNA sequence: TGTGCCAGCAGCTCATGGACAGGGTATAGCACTGAAGCTTTCTTT.

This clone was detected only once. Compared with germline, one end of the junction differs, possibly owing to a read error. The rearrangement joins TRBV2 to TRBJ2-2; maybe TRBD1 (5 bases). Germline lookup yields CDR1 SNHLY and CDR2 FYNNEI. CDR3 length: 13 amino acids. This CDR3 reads CASGDRNTGELFF. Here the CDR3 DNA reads TGTGCCAGCGGTGACAGGAACACCGGGGAGCTGTTTTTT.

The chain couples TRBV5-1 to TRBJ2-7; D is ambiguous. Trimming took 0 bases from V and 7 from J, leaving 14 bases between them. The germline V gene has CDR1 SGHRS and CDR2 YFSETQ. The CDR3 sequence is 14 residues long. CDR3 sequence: CASSLDVMVREQYF. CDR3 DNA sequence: TGCGCCAGCAGCTTGGATGTAATGGTGAGGGAGCAGTACTTC. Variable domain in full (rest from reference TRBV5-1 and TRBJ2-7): KAGVTQTPRYLIKTRGQQVTLSCSPISGHRSVSWYQQTPGQGLQFLFEYFSETQRNKGNFPGRFSGRQFSNSRSEMNVSTLELGDSALYLCASSLDVMVREQYFGPGTRLTVT.

DNA of the CDR3: TGTGCCAGCAGTGAGCAGGGAGGGTCACCCCTCCACTTT. This codes for CASSEQGGSPLHF. V usage is TRBV2 and J usage is TRBJ1-6; tentative D call: TRBD1 (5 bases). This CDR3 is built from 13 residues. V was trimmed by 3 bases and J by 10 bases, leaving 10 bases between them. Germline V lookup: CDR1 SNHLY, CDR2 FYNNEI.

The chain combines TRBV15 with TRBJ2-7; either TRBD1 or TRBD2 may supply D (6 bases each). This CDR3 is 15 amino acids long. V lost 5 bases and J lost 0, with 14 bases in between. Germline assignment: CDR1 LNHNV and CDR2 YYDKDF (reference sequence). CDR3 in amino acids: CATSRGGLSSYEQYF. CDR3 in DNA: TGTGCCACCAGCCGAGGGGGACTTTCCTCCTACGAGCAGTACTTC.